This T cell receptor beta chain was captured in a study of identical twins. Note on this clonotype: Antigen specificity is unknown.

CDR1 is KGHDR, CDR2 SFDVKD, per germline. This CDR3 spans 17 amino acids. With 4 bases clipped from V and 6 bases from J, the junction kept 11 bases outside the gene matches. Whole-study results and caveats: Insertions ran lower in abundant cord blood beta clonotypes, though not in memory repertoires. Invariant MAIT and iNKT cells may have partly biased zero-insertion analyses. Models came in too low on out-of-frame TCR alpha sharing in monozygotic twins.

TCRdb independently ran MiXCR on the 5' RACE reads; one entry per CDR3 protein. The profile shows about 730,000 distinct CDR3 sequences, 21% of them singletons. This sample was also put to use in a study of T cells expressing NK-cell markers. That source adds: The authors applied an anti-gamma-delta TCR antibody in several experiments, and it restricted sorting to alpha-beta TCR T cells.

Sequenced sample: PBMCs. V usage is TRBV24-1 and J usage is TRBJ2-3; TRBD2 aligns across 11 bases. The receptor was derived from a woman aged 18-29 years in good health. The CDR3 DNA sequence: TGTGCCACCAGTGACACTACTAGCGGGGGCCCGGCGGATACGCAGTATTTT. This codes for CATSDTTSGGPADTQYF.